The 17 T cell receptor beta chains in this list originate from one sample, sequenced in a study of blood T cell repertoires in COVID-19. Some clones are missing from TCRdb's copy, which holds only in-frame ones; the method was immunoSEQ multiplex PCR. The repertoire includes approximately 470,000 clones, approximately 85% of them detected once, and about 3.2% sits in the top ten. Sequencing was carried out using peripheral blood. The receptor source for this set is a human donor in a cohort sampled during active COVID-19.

The CDR3 region is CASSIWRLVSENTEAFF. CDR3 in DNA: TGTGCCAGTAGTATATGGAGACTGGTCAGCGAGAACACTGAAGCTTTCTTT. V gene TRBV19 combines with J gene TRBJ1-1; D is ambiguous. Looked up from germline, CDR1 is LNHDA and CDR2 is SQIVND (reference sequence). Trimming took 2 bases from V and 1 from J, leaving 17 bases between them. The CDR3 has 17 residues.

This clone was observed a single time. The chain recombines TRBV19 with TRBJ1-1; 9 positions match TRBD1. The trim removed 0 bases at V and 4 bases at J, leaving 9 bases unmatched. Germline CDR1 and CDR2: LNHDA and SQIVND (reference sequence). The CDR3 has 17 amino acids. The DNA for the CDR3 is TGTGCCAGTAGTATAGATCTGGGGACAGGGAGTCGCACTGAAGCTTTCTTT. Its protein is CASSIDLGTGSRTEAFF.

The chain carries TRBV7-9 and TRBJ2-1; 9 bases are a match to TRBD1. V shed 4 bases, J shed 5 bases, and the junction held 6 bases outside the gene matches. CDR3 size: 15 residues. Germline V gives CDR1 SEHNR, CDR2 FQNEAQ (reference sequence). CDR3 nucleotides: TGTGCCAGCAGCTCACAGGGGGCGCAGGACAATGAGCAGTTCTTC. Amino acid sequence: CASSSQGAQDNEQFF.

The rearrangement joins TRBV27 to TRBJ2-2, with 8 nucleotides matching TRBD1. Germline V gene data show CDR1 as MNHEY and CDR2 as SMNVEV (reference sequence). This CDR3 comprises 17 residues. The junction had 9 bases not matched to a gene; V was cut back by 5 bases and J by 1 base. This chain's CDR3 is CASSRSTGTGNTGELFF. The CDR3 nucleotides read TGTGCCAGCAGTCGATCTACCGGGACAGGGAACACCGGGGAGCTGTTTTTT.

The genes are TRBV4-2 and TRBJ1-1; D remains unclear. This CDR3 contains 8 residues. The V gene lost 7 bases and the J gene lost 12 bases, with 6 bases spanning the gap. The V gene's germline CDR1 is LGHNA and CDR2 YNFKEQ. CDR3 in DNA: TGTGCCAGCATCCTATCTTTCTTT. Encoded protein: CASILSFF.

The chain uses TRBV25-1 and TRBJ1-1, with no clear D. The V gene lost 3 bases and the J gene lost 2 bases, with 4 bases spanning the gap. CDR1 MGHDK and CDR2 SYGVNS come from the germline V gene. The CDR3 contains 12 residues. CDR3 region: CASSDPNTEAFF. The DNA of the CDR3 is TGTGCCAGCAGTGATCCAAACACTGAAGCTTTCTTT.

The CDR3 coding sequence is TGTGCCTGGAGTGTACGTGGGGGACAGGGGGGAAATGGCTACACCTTC. Its protein product is CAWSVRGGQGGNGYTF. The genes are TRBV30 and TRBJ1-2; 11 positions match TRBD1. The germline CDR1 and CDR2 sequences are GTSNPN and SVGIG (reference sequence). V gave up 0 bases and J gave up 6 bases; unmatched junction bases: 9. The CDR3 spans 16 residues. The full variable domain, with the rest looked up from reference TRBV30 and TRBJ1-2, is SQTIHQWPATLVQPVGSPLSLECTVEGTSNPNLYWYRQAAGRGLQLLFYSVGIGQISSEVPQNLSASRPQDRQFILSSKKLLLSDSGFYLCAWSVRGGQGGNGYTFGSGTRLTVV.

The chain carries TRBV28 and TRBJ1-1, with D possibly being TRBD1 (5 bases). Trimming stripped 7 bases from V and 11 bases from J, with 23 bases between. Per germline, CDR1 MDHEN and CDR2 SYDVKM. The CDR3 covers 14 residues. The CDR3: CASIAWGDPPGAFF. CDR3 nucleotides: TGTGCCAGCATCGCGTGGGGGGACCCCCCGGGGGCTTTCTTT.

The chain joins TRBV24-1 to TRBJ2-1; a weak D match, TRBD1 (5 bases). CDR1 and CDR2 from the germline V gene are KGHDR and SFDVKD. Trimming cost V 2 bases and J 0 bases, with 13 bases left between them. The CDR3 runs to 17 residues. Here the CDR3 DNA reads TGTGCCACCAGTGATTCCAGGGCCTCTCTCTCCTACAATGAGCAGTTCTTC. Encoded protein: CATSDSRASLSYNEQFF.

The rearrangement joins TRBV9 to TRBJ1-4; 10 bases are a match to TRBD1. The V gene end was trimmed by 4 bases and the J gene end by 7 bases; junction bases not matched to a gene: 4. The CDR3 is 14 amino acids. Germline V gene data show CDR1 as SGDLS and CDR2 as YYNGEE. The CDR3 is CASSSGDRGEKLFF. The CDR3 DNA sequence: TGTGCCAGCAGCTCGGGGGACAGGGGTGAAAAACTGTTTTTT.

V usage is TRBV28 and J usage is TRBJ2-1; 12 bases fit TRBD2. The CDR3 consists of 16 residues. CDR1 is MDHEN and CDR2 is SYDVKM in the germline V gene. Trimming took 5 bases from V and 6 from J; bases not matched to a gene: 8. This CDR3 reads CASSPHLAGGSNEQFF. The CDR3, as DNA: TGTGCCAGCAGTCCCCACCTAGCGGGGGGGTCCAATGAGCAGTTCTTC.

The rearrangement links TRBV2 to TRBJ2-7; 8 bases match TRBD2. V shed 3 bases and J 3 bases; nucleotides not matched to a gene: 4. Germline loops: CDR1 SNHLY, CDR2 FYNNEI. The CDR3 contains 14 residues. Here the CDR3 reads CASSDLAGFYEQYF. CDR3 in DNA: TGTGCCAGCAGTGATCTAGCGGGTTTCTACGAGCAGTACTTC.

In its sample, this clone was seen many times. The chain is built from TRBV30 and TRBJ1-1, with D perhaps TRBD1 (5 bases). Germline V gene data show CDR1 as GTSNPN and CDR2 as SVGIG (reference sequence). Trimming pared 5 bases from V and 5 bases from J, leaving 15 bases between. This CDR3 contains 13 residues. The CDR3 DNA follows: TGTGCCTGGGTGTCAGGGTACTGGACTGAAGCTTTCTTT. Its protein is CAWVSGYWTEAFF.

CDR3 bases: TGTGCCAGCAGTTCCCGGACAGGGGTTACTAATGAAAAACTGTTTTTT. Protein: CASSSRTGVTNEKLFF. This chain joins TRBV27 and TRBJ1-4; TRBD1 aligns across 9 bases. This CDR3 is 16 amino acids long. Germline CDR1 MNHEY, CDR2 SMNVEV (reference sequence). The V and J ends lost 4 bases and 2 bases, in that order; junction bases with no gene match: 5. Filled out from reference TRBV27 and TRBJ1-4, the complete variable domain reads EAQVTQNPRYLITVTGKKLTVTCSQNMNHEYMSWYRQDPGLGLRQIYYSMNVEVTDKGDVPEGYKVSRKEKRNFPLILESPSPNQTSLYFCASSSRTGVTNEKLFFGSGTQLSVL.

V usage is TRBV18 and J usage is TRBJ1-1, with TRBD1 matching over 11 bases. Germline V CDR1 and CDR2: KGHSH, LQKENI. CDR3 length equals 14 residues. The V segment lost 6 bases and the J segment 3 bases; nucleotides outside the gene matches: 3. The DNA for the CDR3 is TGTGCCAGCTCCAGGGGACAGGGGGACACTGAAGCTTTCTTT. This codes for CASSRGQGDTEAFF.

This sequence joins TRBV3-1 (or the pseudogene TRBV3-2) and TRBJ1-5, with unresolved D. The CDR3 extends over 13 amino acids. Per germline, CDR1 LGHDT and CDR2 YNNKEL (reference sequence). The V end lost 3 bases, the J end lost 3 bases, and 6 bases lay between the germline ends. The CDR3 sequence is CASSQRFNQPQHF. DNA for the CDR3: TGTGCCAGCAGCCAGAGGTTCAATCAGCCCCAGCATTTT.

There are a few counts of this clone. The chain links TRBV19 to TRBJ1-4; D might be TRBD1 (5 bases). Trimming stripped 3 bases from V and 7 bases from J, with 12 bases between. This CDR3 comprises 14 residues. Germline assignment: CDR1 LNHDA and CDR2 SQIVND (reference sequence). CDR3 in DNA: TGTGCCAGTAGTATGGGCACAGGCGGTGAAAAACTGTTTTTT. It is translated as CASSMGTGGEKLFF.